The 23 T cell receptor beta chains listed next were all sequenced from one sample in a study of blood T cells in healthy people across ages. Next came a second PCR, run for roughly 6 to 11 cycles, which used a sample-barcoded 5' primer along with a J-beta primer mix. TCRdb called the 5' RACE reads again in MiXCR, with one record for every CDR3 protein. The table has 1.6 million or so distinct CDR3 sequences, about 31% seen once. The sample taken for sequencing was blood. These receptors were taken from a woman in her twenties or thirties in good health.

The chain carries TRBV12-3 or TRBV12-4 and TRBJ1-1; 7 nucleotides agree with TRBD1. This CDR3 is 15 amino acids long. Unmatched junction bases numbered 11, after V lost 7 bases and J lost 3 bases. The CDR3, as DNA: TGTGCCAGCACCGCAGGGGGACTTAGAGACACTGAAGCTTTCTTT. Translation: CASTAGGLRDTEAFF.

The V gene is TRBV5-5, the J gene TRBJ1-2; unclear D gene. Per germline, CDR1 SGHKS and CDR2 YYEKEE (reference sequence). The ends were cut back, 4 bases at V and 2 bases at J, with 18 bases in the middle. This CDR3 comprises 16 residues. CDR3 in DNA: TGTGCCAGCAGCCTACTGAACGGGCGGCAGAACTATGGCTACACCTTC. It codes for CASSLLNGRQNYGYTF.

The rearrangement links TRBV3-1 to TRBJ2-1; 11 bases are shared with TRBD2. CDR3 length equals 14 residues. Germline lookup yields CDR1 LGHDT and CDR2 YNNKEL (reference sequence). The V segment lost 3 bases and the J segment 9 bases; nucleotides outside the gene matches: 4. DNA for the CDR3: TGTGCCAGCAGCCATATTAGCGGGAGGGGTGAGCAGTTCTTC. This codes for CASSHISGRGEQFF.

Ten or more counts support this clonotype. V usage is TRBV12-3 or TRBV12-4 and J usage is TRBJ2-7; the D gene is possibly TRBD1 (5 bases). The length of the CDR3 is 13 residues. Trimming took 5 bases from V and 6 from J, leaving 14 bases between them. In nucleotides, the CDR3 is TGTGCCAGCAGTAGATTCAGGGAAGGCGAGCAGTACTTC. Its translation is CASSRFREGEQYF.

J is TRBJ2-3 and V is TRBV4-1, with a tentative D call TRBD2 (6 bases). Germline lookup yields CDR1 MGHRA and CDR2 YSYEKL. This CDR3 comprises 18 residues. Trimming shortened V by 2 bases and J by 2 bases, and 20 bases separated the two germline ends. The CDR3 here is CASSQTFGAGPDTDTQYF. The CDR3 DNA follows: TGCGCCAGCAGCCAAACCTTCGGGGCGGGGCCTGACACAGATACGCAGTATTTT.

The CDR3 DNA reads TGTGCCAGCAGCCCGACGGCGGGAGCCCCCATTCAGTACTTC. It yields the protein CASSPTAGAPIQYF. The chain uses TRBV5-5 and TRBJ2-7, with 7 bases matching TRBD2. Judging by the DNA end, TRBJ2-4 fits better; the J call may be wrong. The germline CDR1 and CDR2 sequences are SGHKS and YYEKEE (reference sequence). The CDR3 loop spans 14 amino acids.

This clonotype was seen more than once but under ten times. The chain is built from TRBV12-3 or TRBV12-4 and TRBJ2-1; possibly TRBD1 or TRBD2 for D (5 bases each). The germline V and J ends were trimmed by 3 bases and 0 bases, with 9 bases remaining between them. The CDR3 spans 15 residues. In DNA form, the CDR3 reads TGTGCCAGCAGTTTCTTTGGGGGCTCCTACAATGAGCAGTTCTTC. This codes for CASSFFGGSYNEQFF.

The chain recombines TRBV10-2 with TRBJ1-2, with D tentatively TRBD1 (6 bases). Germline values: CDR1 WSHSY, CDR2 SAAADI. The germline V and J ends were trimmed by 5 bases and 4 bases, with 14 bases remaining between them. The CDR3 loop spans 14 amino acids. This chain's CDR3 is CASSFEQGVYGYTF. CDR3 DNA sequence: TGCGCCAGCAGTTTTGAACAGGGTGTCTATGGCTACACCTTC.

This clonotype showed up just a few times. The CDR3 nucleotides read TGCGCCAGCAGCTTGATGACTAGCGGGGGCCTTCACAATGAGCAGTTCTTC. Its protein product is CASSLMTSGGLHNEQFF. The rearrangement uses TRBV5-1 and TRBJ2-1, with 12 bases fitting TRBD2. After removal of 1 base from V and 5 bases from J, the junction contained 7 bases not matched to a gene. Germline V gene sequence: CDR1 SGHRS, CDR2 YFSETQ. The CDR3 loop spans 17 amino acids.

The chain uses TRBV5-6 and TRBJ2-1; D may be TRBD2 (5 bases). The germline gives CDR1 SGHDT, CDR2 YYEEEE. Trimming pared 3 bases from V and 0 bases from J, leaving 16 bases between. This CDR3 is 17 amino acids long. CDR3 in DNA: TGTGCCAGCAGCTCCTTGGGAGAACATGCCTCCTACAATGAGCAGTTCTTC. Its protein is CASSSLGEHASYNEQFF.

About this clonotype itself: It may be a read error: a sequence one base away is much more abundant. The chain joins TRBV10-3 to TRBJ2-1; 12 bases map to TRBD2. CDR3 length: 14 amino acids. The V gene end was trimmed by 7 bases and the J gene end by 6 bases; junction bases not matched to a gene: 4. The germline V gene has CDR1 ENHRY and CDR2 SYGVKD. Written as DNA, the CDR3 is TGTGCCATCAATTCGACTAGCGGGGGCAATGAGCAGTTCTTC. This encodes CAINSTSGGNEQFF.

At least ten counts were recorded for this clonotype. V and J are TRBV27 and TRBJ2-3; possible D gene TRBD2, 6 bases. Trimming took 6 bases from V and 0 from J, leaving 10 bases between them. Looked up from germline, CDR1 is MNHEY and CDR2 is SMNVEV (reference sequence). This CDR3 comprises 14 residues. The CDR3 sequence is CASRGGLSTDTQYF. In DNA form, the CDR3 reads TGTGCCAGCAGGGGAGGACTTAGCACAGATACGCAGTATTTT.

CDR3 DNA: TGTGCCACCAGCAGAGGAGGAGCGGGAAACACTGAAGCTTTCTTT. This encodes CATSRGGAGNTEAFF. The chain combines TRBV15 with TRBJ1-1; D gene unclear. Germline loops: CDR1 LNHNV, CDR2 YYDKDF (reference sequence). V lost 1 base to trimming and J lost 2 bases, with 11 bases between them. There are 15 residues in the CDR3. The variable domain in full, with the rest retrieved from reference TRBV15 and TRBJ1-1, is DAMVIQNPRYQVTQFGKPVTLSCSQTLNHNVMYWYQQKSSQAPKLLFHYYDKDFNNEADTPDNFQSRRPNTSFCFLDIRSPGLGDTAMYLCATSRGGAGNTEAFFGQGTRLTVV.

Only a few counts were recorded for this clonotype. The chain couples TRBV27 to TRBJ1-4; D perhaps matches TRBD1 (5 bases). The length of the CDR3 is 16 residues. Germline V gives CDR1 MNHEY, CDR2 SMNVEV (reference sequence). Trimming cost V 5 bases and J 4 bases, with 17 bases left between them. CDR3 in DNA: TGTGCCAGCAGTGTTAGTCCATCGAGGGGTAATGAAAAACTGTTTTTT. Translation: CASSVSPSRGNEKLFF. The full variable domain, its missing parts supplied by reference TRBV27 and TRBJ1-4, is EAQVTQNPRYLITVTGKKLTVTCSQNMNHEYMSWYRQDPGLGLRQIYYSMNVEVTDKGDVPEGYKVSRKEKRNFPLILESPSPNQTSLYFCASSVSPSRGNEKLFFGSGTQLSVL.

This clonotype was picked up a small number of times. V is TRBV20-1 and J is TRBJ2-7, with TRBD2 matching over 8 bases. The V segment lost 0 bases and the J segment 2 bases; nucleotides outside the gene matches: 6. Germline CDR1 and CDR2: DFQATT and SNEGSKA (reference sequence). This CDR3 is built from 15 residues. CDR3 sequence: CSAREWGLETYEQYF. The CDR3 DNA reads TGCAGTGCTAGAGAGTGGGGACTAGAGACCTACGAGCAGTACTTC.

This clonotype was detected only a few times. The CDR3 DNA reads as TGCAGTGCTATTAGCGGGGGGGACACTGAGCAGTTCTTC. Protein: CSAISGGDTEQFF. J is TRBJ2-1 and V is TRBV20-1, with TRBD2 matching 11 bases. The germline gives CDR1 DFQATT, CDR2 SNEGSKA (reference sequence). This CDR3 spans 13 amino acids. After removal of 4 bases from V and 9 bases from J, the junction contained 5 bases not matched to a gene.

This clonotype was counted at least ten times. The chain recombines TRBV7-3 with TRBJ2-1; TRBD1 is a possible D gene (6 bases). The germline V and J ends were trimmed by 6 bases and 0 bases, with 12 bases remaining between them. Germline V CDR1 and CDR2: SGHTA, FQGTGA. CDR3 length: 15 amino acids. The CDR3 spells CASSPGVNSYNEQFF. In nucleotides, the CDR3 is TGTGCCAGCAGTCCAGGGGTCAACTCCTACAATGAGCAGTTCTTC. The whole variable domain, filled in from reference TRBV7-3 and TRBJ2-1, reads GAGVSQTPSNKVTEKGKYVELRCDPISGHTALYWYRQSLGQGPEFLIYFQGTGAADDSGLPNDRFFAVRPEGSVSTLKIQRTERGDSAVYLCASSPGVNSYNEQFFGPGTRLTVL.

This clonotype was observed many times. This chain uses TRBV28 with TRBJ1-2; 7 nucleotides line up with TRBD1. Per germline, CDR1 MDHEN and CDR2 SYDVKM. V lost 6 bases, J lost 13 bases, and 11 bases stayed unmatched. The CDR3 sequence is 12 residues long. CDR3 protein: CASSLLTGPLTF. The DNA of the CDR3 is TGTGCCAGCAGCCTCCTGACAGGGCCTCTCACCTTC.

This clonotype turned up a few times. V gene TRBV9 combines with J gene TRBJ2-1; TRBD2 is a possible D gene (6 bases). The V end was cut by 10 bases, the J end by 8 bases, with 25 bases between. This CDR3 has 15 residues. Germline loops: CDR1 SGDLS, CDR2 YYNGEE. CDR3 in DNA: TGTGCCGGCACCAGAGGGTCCAGCGGGCGGGATGAGCAGTTCTTC. Translated: CAGTRGSSGRDEQFF.

V usage is TRBV6-4 and J usage is TRBJ2-1; TRBD2 aligns across 12 bases. CDR3 length: 15 residues. V was pared by 5 bases and J by 8 bases, with 7 bases of the junction left unmatched. CDR1 MRHNA and CDR2 SNTAGT come from the germline V gene. The CDR3 here is CASSQTSGSWDEQFF. In nucleotides, the CDR3 is TGTGCCAGCAGTCAGACTAGCGGGAGTTGGGATGAGCAGTTCTTC.

This clonotype occurred many times. The V call is TRBV7-2, the J call TRBJ2-1; 7 nucleotides line up with TRBD2. CDR1 is SGHTA, CDR2 FQGNSA, per germline. Unmatched junction bases numbered 4, after V lost 5 bases and J lost 0 bases. The CDR3 is made up of 15 amino acids. The CDR3 DNA is TGTGCCAGCAGCCCCAGCGGGGTCTCCTACAATGAGCAGTTCTTC. Its translation is CASSPSGVSYNEQFF.

The chain couples TRBV4-1 to TRBJ1-4; D unclear. The length of the CDR3 is 17 residues. Germline assignment: CDR1 MGHRA and CDR2 YSYEKL. The ends were cut back, 0 bases at V and 4 bases at J, with 15 bases in the middle. The CDR3 sequence: CASSQDGIPKGNEKLFF. The CDR3 DNA is TGCGCCAGCAGCCAAGACGGCATCCCCAAGGGTAATGAAAAACTGTTTTTT.

The chain uses TRBV11-2 and TRBJ1-2; 7 nucleotides match TRBD1. Germline V gene sequence: CDR1 SGHAT, CDR2 FQNNGV. V lost 0 bases, J lost 4 bases, and 11 bases stayed unmatched. The CDR3 runs to 17 residues. For the CDR3, the DNA is TGTGCCAGCAGCTTAGATCTCGCGTCCGGGACAGCCTATGGCTACACCTTC. Residues: CASSLDLASGTAYGYTF.